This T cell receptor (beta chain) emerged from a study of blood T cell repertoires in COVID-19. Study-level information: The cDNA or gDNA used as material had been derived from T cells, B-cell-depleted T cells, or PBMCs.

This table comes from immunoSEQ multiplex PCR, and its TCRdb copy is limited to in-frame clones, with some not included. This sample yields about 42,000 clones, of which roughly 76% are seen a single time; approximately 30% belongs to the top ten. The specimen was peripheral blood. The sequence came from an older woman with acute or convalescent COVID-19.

CDR3 loop: CASSKAQGDFVKLFF. The CDR3 coding sequence is TGTGCCAGCTCAAAGGCACAGGGAGATTTCGTGAAACTGTTTTTT. The chain carries TRBV18 and TRBJ1-4; a possible D gene is TRBD1 (6 bases). Trimming cost V 5 bases and J 11 bases, with 21 bases left between them. Germline values: CDR1 KGHSH, CDR2 LQKENI. The CDR3 consists of 15 residues. The full variable domain, rest sourced from reference TRBV18 and TRBJ1-4, is NAGVMQNPRHLVRRRGQEARLRCSPMKGHSHVYWYRQLPEEGLKFMVYLQKENIIDESGMPKERFSAEFPKEGPSILRIQQVVRGDSAAYFCASSKAQGDFVKLFFGSGTQLSVL.